This paragraph covers one T cell receptor (beta chain) sequence. Participants had their cohort set by participant-reported clinical history. This entry belongs to a study of blood T cell repertoires in COVID-19. Authors' analysis steps: Reference gene primer amplification in the assay estimated nucleated cell counts. Clones were read by immunoSEQ multiplex PCR, and TCRdb kept only the in-frame ones, dropping some. That table gives V, J and clone size, and the DNA gave D and trimming. The sample has roughly 220,000 clones, about 88% seen once. What was sequenced was PBMCs or T cells enriched from blood (not recorded which). The source of this sequence is a woman aged 25 to 39 who had recovered from COVID-19.

CDR3 coding DNA: TGTGCCAGCAGCCAAGATCATAGCGGGGGGTGGAATGAGCAGTTCTTC. Its protein product is CASSQDHSGGWNEQFF. The genes are TRBV4-2 and TRBJ2-1, with 10 bases that match TRBD2. Germline loops: CDR1 LGHNA, CDR2 YNFKEQ. V shed 0 bases, J shed 7 bases, and the junction held 6 bases outside the gene matches. This CDR3 has 16 amino acids.